This TCR beta chain was sequenced for a study of blood T cell repertoires in COVID-19. Under the authors' procedure: From reference gene primer amplification, estimates of nucleated cell counts were derived. The repertoire was sequenced with immunoSEQ multiplex PCR; TCRdb's copy has only in-frame clones and lacks some. V, J and clone size reflect that table, while D and trimming were determined from the DNA. The data contain some 250,000 clones, almost 85% of them singletons. The germline V gene encodes CDR1 SGHRS and CDR2 YFSETQ. The CDR3 covers 14 residues. The V end was cut by 2 bases, the J end by 4 bases, with 10 bases between. The age range of participants was about 18 to 95 years, with residence in about 25 US areas.

Specimen: PBMCs or T cells enriched from blood (not recorded which). The clonotype originates from a man in his forties who had recovered from COVID-19. The chain employs TRBV5-1 and TRBJ1-3, with unresolved D. In DNA, the CDR3 is TGCGCCAGCAGCTTAGGAGGGATAGGAAACACCATATATTTT. It specifies CASSLGGIGNTIYF.